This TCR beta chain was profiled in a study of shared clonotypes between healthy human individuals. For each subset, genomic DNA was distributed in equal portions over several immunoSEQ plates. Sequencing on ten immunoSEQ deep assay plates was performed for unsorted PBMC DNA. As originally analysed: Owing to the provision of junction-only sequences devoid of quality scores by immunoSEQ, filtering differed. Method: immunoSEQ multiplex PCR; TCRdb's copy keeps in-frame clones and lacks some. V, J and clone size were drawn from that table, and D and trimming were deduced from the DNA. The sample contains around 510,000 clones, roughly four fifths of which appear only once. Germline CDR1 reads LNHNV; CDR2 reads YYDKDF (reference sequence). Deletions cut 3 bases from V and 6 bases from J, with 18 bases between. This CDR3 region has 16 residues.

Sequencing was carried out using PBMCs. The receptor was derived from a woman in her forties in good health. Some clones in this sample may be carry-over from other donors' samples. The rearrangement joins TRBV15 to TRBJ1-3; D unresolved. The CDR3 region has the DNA TGTGCCACCAGCAGGGCCAGAGATGTTGCCATAAACACCATATATTTT. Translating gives CATSRARDVAINTIYF.